This TCR beta chain originates from a study of cytomegalovirus exposure and HLA in healthy donors. The CDR3 consists of 15 residues. In germline, CDR1 is SGHTA, CDR2 FQGNSA. V was trimmed by 2 bases and J by 12 bases, leaving 20 bases between them. Study-level results: Later, an analysis found that common viral pathogens appeared to be linked with several of the most significant clusters. In a later analysis, TCR beta V- and J-gene trimming was associated with a missense DCLRE1C variant. An analysis that was carried out later associated some 17,000 TCR beta sequences with HLA alleles at 0.05 false discovery rate.

The PCR contained 60 Vbeta and 13 Jbeta primers. Using immunoSEQ multiplex PCR, the repertoire was profiled, and TCRdb retains in-frame clones only, with some absent. There are about 170,000 clones in the sample; 75% to 80% occur only once, and about 0.91% lies in the top ten. For this clone: Its antigen is currently unknown.

The sequenced sample was PBMCs. The receptor's source is a woman aged 45-65 years in good health and CMV-seropositive. The chain is built from TRBV7-2 and TRBJ2-1; D unclear. The chain's CDR3 is CASSLTSLPASGQFF. DNA of the CDR3: TGTGCCAGCAGCTTAACCAGCCTCCCAGCTTCGGGGCAGTTCTTC.